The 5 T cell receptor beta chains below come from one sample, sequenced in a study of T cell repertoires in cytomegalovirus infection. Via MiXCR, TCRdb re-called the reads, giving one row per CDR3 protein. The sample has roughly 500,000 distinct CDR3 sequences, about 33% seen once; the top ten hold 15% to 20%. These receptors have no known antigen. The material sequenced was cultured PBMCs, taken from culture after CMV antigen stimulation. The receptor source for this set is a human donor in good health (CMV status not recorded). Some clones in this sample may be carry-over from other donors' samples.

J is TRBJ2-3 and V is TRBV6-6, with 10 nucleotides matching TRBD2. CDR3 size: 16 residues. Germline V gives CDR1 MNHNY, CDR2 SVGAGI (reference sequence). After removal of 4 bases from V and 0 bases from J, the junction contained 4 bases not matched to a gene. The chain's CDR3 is CASSSQREGSTDTQYF. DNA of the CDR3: TGTGCCAGCAGTTCCCAGCGGGAGGGTAGCACAGATACGCAGTATTTT.

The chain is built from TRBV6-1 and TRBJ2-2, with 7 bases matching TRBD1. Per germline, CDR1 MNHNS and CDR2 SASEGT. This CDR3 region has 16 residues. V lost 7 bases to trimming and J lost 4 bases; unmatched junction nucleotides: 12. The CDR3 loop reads CASILTPRGSTGELFF. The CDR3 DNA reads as TGTGCCAGCATCCTAACCCCCAGGGGGAGCACCGGGGAGCTGTTTTTT.

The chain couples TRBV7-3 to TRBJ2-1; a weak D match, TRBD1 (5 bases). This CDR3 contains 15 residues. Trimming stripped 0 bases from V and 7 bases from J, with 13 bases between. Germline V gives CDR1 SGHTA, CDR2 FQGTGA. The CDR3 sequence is CASSLTSTGRNEQFF. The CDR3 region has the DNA TGTGCCAGCAGCTTAACTTCAACAGGTCGAAATGAGCAGTTCTTC.

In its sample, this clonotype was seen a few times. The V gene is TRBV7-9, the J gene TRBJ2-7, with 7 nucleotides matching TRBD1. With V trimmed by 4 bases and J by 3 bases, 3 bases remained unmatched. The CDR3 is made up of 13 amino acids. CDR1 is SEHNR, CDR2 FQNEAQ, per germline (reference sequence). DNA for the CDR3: TGTGCCAGCAGCTCGGGACAGATCTACGAGCAGTACTTC. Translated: CASSSGQIYEQYF.

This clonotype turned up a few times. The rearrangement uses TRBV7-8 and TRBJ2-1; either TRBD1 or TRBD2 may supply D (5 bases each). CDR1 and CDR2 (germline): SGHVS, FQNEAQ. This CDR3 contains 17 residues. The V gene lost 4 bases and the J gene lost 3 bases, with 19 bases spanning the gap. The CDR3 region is CASSSKERLRGYNEQFF. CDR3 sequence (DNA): TGTGCCAGCAGCTCAAAGGAGCGATTGAGGGGCTACAATGAGCAGTTCTTC.